These T cell receptor beta chains were read from a single sample in a study of preoperative IRX-2 immunotherapy in early breast cancer. The table came from immunoSEQ multiplex PCR; TCRdb's copy has only in-frame clones and leaves some out. This table has more than 20,000 clones, 81% appearing once. Sequenced here: lymph node tissue, sampled after IRX-2 immunotherapy. The origin of the receptors is a human donor with breast cancer. Each CDR3 is given without its conserved first and last residue. The order of the fields is CDR3 length, V gene, CDR3 protein.

14	TRBV28	AGGPRTGTTNEKLF
11	TRBV6-8	ATGVSSLYGYT
12	TRBV11-3	ASSLLGVEETQY
11	TRBV28	ASSSQGRTEAF
11	TRBV30	AWSLGGTDTQY
11	TRBV10-2	ASTRGAVTEAF
13	TRBV28	ASSLLGRGRPEAF
15	TRBV18	ASSPGRRGQTNEKLF
14	TRBV6-8	ASSYGGSAGEETQY
12	TRBV15	ATSRDTVRQPQH
17	TRBV6-8	ASTPRGARGGLTNEKLF
12	TRBV5-1	ASSLSQGKGEAF
12	TRBV5-1	ASSLNREYTEAF
14	TRBV6-8	ASSPLGTSGVNEQF
12	TRBV30	AWILGTLNTEAF
12	TRBV30	ASRRAGSNYGYT
11	TRBV8-2	ASKTGQTYGYT
14	TRBV6-7	ASSLLRPLEGYEQY
13	TRBV4-1	ASSQDLAAYTEAF
12	TRBV6-8	ASSYSVQRGGYT